Below, one T cell receptor beta chain is given with its context. Its target antigen remains unknown. Base qualities are missing; no much larger clone stands one base away. The data belong to a study of beta chain features in type 1 diabetes (dated by TCRdb to the late 2010s). Regarding the study in general: No differences in mean age, gender distribution, total cell number or subset yield were found between patients and healthy donors. Regulatory and stem cell-like memory subsets were isolated from only 8 patients and roughly eight healthy donors, whereas naive and central memory subsets came from all 28 donors. A total of roughly 98,000,000 sorted cells were examined across all samples, and RNA yield correlated strongly with the number of cells per subset. In the study, TCRB repertoires of sorted circulating CD4+ T cell subsets from recently diagnosed type 1 diabetes patients were compared with those of matched healthy donors. On the study overall, not on this receptor specifically: Naive, central memory and regulatory TCRB repertoires appeared to be more alike among patients than among healthy donors. Type 1 diabetes patients showed a moderate but significant shortening of TCRB CDR3 length in all four CD4+ subsets. Because small numbers of individuals were included in the HLA sub-analyses, any influence of HLA type on TCRB rearrangement was left unresolved. At VDJ recombination sites, type 1 diabetes patients had fewer insertions and more deleted nucleotides, which implies abnormalities in thymic rearrangement. Sequencing cDNA rather than genomic DNA could over-represent highly expressing activated cells, although activation and CD3 levels did not differ between groups. Shorter templates might be favored by PCR, yet because patient and control samples were amplified and corrected together, any such skew would affect both groups equally.

The entire amount of isolated RNA was reverse transcribed using the High Capacity cDNA Reverse Transcription Kit, so the sequenced TCRB transcripts were expressed ones. Deep immunoSEQ sequencing was applied to naive, central memory and regulatory T cell samples, giving an average of about 3.7 million total reads per sample. After sorted cells were lysed in RLT buffer, RNA was extracted with DNase-treated RNeasy Micro or Mini kits, with the choice depending on cell number. To prevent cross-contamination, every cell subset was processed on its own, while patient and healthy donor samples were processed together. Using the immunoSEQ multiplex PCR, TCRB sequences were amplified from cDNA into 87-bp fragments spanning the CDR3 region. Sequencing of the amplicons was done on the Illumina HiSeq platform. The authors processed their data as follows. PCR bias was computationally corrected using synthetic template baselines, reads within Hamming distance 2 were collapsed, and singletons that could not be merged were discarded. Reads were aligned against IMGT to assign V, D and J genes, CDR3 length and insertions or deletions at six rearrangement sites. Within each subset, clonotype counts were normalized to sorted cell number, and only after that were true diversity and Gini coefficients computed with the tcR R package. The overlap coefficient, calculated on TCRB nucleotide sequences, was used to measure repertoire sharing. TCRdb re-hosts the immuneACCESS table, in-frame sequences only. Its copies lack some clones; in the studies checked, an unresolved V gene accounts for under half of them, and the cause for the rest is not known. The DNA gave D and trimming, while V, J and clone size come from that table. In all, the sample holds 40,000 to 50,000 clones, and around 63% of those were seen once. The ten largest clones add up to about 1.7% of the sample.

Trimming removed 4 bases from V and 4 bases from J, leaving 18 bases between the germline ends. The CDR3 has 17 amino acids, counting the end cysteine and phenylalanine. The entry retains the CDR3 DNA only, 51 bases that are in frame from base 1. The germline V gene specifies SGHRS as CDR1 and YFSETQ as CDR2. Each donor gave one peripheral blood draw, roughly 120 mL on average, collected into heparinised tubes. A BD FACSAria II and a panel including CD45RO, CCR7, CD25, CD127, CD95 and CD27 were used to sort naive, central memory, regulatory and stem cell-like memory CD4+ T cells. Purity was above 95% for every sorted population. PBMCs were separated immediately by Lymphoprep density gradient centrifugation and were stained directly, without being cultured. Samples were stained and sorted in pairs, with one healthy donor and one patient per experiment, so that batch effects were minimized.

Sequenced sample: Tregs from blood. This sample's cell subset or site label indicates: regulatory CD4+ T cells. The sequence was obtained from a man aged 25-45 years with type 1 diabetes. Some clones in this sample may be carry-over from other donors' samples. The rearrangement joined TRBV5-1 to TRBJ2-6, with a weak D call of TRBD1 (6 bases match). The CDR3 protein sequence reads: CASSVRTTGSGANVLTF. The nucleotides are TGCGCCAGCAGCGTACGTACAACAGGGTCAGGGGCCAACGTCCTGACTTTC.